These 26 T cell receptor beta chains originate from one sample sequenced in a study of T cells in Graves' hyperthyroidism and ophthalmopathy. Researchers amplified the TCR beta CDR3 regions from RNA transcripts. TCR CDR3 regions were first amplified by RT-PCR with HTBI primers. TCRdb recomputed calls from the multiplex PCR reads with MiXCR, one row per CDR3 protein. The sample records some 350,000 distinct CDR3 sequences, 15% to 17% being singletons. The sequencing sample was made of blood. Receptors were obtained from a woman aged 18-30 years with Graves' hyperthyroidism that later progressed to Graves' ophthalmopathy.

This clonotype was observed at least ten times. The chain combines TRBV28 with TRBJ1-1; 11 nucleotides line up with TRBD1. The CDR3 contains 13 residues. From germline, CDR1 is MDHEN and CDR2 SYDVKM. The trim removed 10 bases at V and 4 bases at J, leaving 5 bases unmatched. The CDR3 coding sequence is TGTGCCACGAGGACAGGGGGCGTCACTGAAGCTTTCTTT. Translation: CATRTGGVTEAFF.

DNA of the CDR3: TGTGCCAGCAGTGCCGAGAGCTCCTATAATTCACCCCTCCACTTT. This gives the protein CASSAESSYNSPLHF. The gene calls are TRBV2 and TRBJ1-6; D gene uncertain. The CDR3 spans 15 residues. Germline V gene data show CDR1 as SNHLY and CDR2 as FYNNEI. Trimming pared 4 bases from V and 0 bases from J, leaving 7 bases between.

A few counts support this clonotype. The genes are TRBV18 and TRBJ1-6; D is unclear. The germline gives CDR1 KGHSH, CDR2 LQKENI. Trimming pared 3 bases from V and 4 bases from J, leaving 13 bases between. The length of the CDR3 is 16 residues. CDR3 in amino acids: CASSPTSTPYNSPLHF. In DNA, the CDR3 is TGTGCCAGCTCACCGACGTCGACCCCATATAATTCACCCCTCCACTTT.

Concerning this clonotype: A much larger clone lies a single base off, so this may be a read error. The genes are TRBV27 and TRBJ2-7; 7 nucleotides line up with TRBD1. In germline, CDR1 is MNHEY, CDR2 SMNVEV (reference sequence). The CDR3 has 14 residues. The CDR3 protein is CAGSPGTAGYEQYF. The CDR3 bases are TGTGCCGGCAGCCCCGGGACAGCAGGCTACGAGCAGTACTTC.

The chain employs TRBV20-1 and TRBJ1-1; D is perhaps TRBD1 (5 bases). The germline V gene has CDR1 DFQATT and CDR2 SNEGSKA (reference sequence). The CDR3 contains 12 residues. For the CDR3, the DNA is TGCAGGCCCGGGGTGGCAGGTGGGGGAGCTTTCTTT. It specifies CRPGVAGGGAFF.

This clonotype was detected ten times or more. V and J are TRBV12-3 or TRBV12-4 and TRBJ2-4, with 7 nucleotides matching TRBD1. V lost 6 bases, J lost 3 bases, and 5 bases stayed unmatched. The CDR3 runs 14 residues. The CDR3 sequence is CASSTGTVKNIQYF. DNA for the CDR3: TGTGCCAGCAGCACCGGGACAGTCAAAAACATTCAGTACTTC.

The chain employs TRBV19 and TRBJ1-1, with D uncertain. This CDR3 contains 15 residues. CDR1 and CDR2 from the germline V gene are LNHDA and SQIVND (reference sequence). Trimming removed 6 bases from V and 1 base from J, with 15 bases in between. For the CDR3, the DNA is TGTGCCAGTAGCGATAATCCGGCCCCGAACACTGAAGCTTTCTTT. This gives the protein CASSDNPAPNTEAFF.

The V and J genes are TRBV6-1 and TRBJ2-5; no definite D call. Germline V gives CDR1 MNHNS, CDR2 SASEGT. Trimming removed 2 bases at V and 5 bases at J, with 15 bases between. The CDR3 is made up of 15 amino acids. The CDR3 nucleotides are TGTGCCAGCAGTGAACGGCCAGGAACCGGGGAGACCCAGTACTTC. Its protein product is CASSERPGTGETQYF.

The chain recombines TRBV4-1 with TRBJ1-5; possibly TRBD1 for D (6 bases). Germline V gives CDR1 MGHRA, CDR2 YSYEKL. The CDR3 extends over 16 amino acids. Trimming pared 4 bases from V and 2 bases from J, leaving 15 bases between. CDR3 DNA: TGCGCCAGCAGCCCTCTAGGGACAAGACGCAATCAGCCCCAGCATTTT. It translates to CASSPLGTRRNQPQHF.

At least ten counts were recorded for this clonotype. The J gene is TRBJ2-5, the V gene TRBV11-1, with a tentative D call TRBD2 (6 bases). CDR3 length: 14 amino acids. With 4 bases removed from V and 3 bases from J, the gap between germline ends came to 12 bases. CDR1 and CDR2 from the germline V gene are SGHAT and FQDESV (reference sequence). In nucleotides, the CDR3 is TGTGCCAGCAGCTGGGGGGAAGCAGAAGAGACCCAGTACTTC. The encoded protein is CASSWGEAEETQYF. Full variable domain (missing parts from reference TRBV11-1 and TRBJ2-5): EAEVAQSPRYKITEKSQAVAFWCDPISGHATLYWYRQILGQGPELLVQFQDESVVDDSQLPKDRFSAERLKGVDSTLKIQPAELGDSAMYLCASSWGEAEETQYFGPGTRLLVL.

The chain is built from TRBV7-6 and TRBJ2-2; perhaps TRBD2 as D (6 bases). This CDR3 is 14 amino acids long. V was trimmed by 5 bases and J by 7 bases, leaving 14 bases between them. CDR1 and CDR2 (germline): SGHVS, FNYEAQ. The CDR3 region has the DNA TGTGCCAGCAGCCCGGGACTTCTTGGCGGGGAGCTGTTTTTT. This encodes CASSPGLLGGELFF.

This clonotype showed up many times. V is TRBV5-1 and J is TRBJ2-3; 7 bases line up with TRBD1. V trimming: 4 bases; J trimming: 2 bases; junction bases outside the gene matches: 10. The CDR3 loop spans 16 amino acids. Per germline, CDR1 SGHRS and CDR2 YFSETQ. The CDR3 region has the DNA TGCGCCAGCAGCCTGGCCACAGGGGTCCTCACAGATACGCAGTATTTT. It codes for CASSLATGVLTDTQYF.

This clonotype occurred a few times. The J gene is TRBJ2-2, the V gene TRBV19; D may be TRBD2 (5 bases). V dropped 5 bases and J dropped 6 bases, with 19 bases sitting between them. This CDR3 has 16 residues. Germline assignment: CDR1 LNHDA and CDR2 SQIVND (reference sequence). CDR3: CASSLRRLALPGELFF. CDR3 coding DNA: TGTGCCAGTAGTTTGAGGAGGTTGGCGTTGCCCGGGGAGCTGTTTTTT.

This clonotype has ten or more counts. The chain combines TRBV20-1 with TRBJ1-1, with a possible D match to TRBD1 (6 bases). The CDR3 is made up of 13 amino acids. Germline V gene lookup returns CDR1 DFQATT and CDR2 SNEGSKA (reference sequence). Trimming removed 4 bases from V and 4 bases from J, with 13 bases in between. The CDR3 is CSATLQGGTEAFF. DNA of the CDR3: TGCAGTGCTACTCTACAGGGTGGCACTGAAGCTTTCTTT.

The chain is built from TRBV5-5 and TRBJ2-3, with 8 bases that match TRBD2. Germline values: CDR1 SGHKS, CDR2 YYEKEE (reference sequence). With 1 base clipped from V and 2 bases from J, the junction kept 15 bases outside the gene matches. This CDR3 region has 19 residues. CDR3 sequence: CASSLMVVGTRKNTDTQYF. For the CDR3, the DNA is TGTGCCAGCAGCTTGATGGTAGTCGGGACTAGGAAAAACACAGATACGCAGTATTTT.

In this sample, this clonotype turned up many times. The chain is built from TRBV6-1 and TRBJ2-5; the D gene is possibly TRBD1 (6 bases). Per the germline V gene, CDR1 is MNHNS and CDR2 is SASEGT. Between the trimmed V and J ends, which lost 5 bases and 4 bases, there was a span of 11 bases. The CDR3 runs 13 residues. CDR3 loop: CASSYGRGETQYF. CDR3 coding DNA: TGTGCCAGCAGTTACGGCAGGGGAGAGACCCAGTACTTC.

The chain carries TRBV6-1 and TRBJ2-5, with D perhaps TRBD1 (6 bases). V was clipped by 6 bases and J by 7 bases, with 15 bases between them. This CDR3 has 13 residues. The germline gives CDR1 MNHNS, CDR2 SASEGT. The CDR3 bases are TGTGCCAGCAGGCAACAGGGATCAGGGACCCAGTACTTC. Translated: CASRQQGSGTQYF.

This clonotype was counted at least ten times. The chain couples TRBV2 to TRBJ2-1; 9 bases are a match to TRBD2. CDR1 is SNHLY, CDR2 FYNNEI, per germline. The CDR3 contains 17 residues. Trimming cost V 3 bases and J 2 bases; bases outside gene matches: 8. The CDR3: CASSDLRGRATYNEQFF. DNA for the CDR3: TGTGCCAGCAGTGACCTTCGCGGGAGGGCCACCTACAATGAGCAGTTCTTC. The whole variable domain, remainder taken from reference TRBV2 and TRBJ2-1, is EPEVTQTPSHQVTQMGQEVILRCVPISNHLYFYWYRQILGQKVEFLVSFYNNEISEKSEIFDDQFSVERPDGSNFTLKIRSTKLEDSAMYFCASSDLRGRATYNEQFFGPGTRLTVL.

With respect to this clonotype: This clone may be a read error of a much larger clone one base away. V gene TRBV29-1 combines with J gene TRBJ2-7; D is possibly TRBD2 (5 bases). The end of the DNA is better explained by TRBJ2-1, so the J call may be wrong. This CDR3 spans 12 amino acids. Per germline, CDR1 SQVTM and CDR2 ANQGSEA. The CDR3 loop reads CSVEERTYEQFF. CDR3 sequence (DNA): TGCAGCGTTGAAGAGAGGACTTACGAGCAGTTCTTC.

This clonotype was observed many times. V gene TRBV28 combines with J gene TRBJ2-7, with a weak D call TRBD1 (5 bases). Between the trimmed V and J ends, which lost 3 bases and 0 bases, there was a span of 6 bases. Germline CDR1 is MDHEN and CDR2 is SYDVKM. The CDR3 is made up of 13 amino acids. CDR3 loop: CASSLDISYEQYF. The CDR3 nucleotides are TGTGCCAGCAGTTTGGACATCTCCTACGAGCAGTACTTC.

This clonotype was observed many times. The CDR3 DNA reads as TGTGCCAGCAGGCAAACCTGGTCAAGAACCTACGAGCAGTACTTC. This encodes CASRQTWSRTYEQYF. V is TRBV28 and J is TRBJ2-7; no reliable D call. Trimming pared 6 bases from V and 2 bases from J, leaving 17 bases between. Germline V gene lookup returns CDR1 MDHEN and CDR2 SYDVKM. This CDR3 spans 15 amino acids.

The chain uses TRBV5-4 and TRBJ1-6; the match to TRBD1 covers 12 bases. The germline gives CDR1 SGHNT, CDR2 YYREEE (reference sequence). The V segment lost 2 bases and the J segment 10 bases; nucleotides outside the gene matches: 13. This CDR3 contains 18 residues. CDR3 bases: TGTGCCAGCAGCTTAACCGGGACAGGGGGCAGCACGCGATCACCCCTCCACTTT. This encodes CASSLTGTGGSTRSPLHF.

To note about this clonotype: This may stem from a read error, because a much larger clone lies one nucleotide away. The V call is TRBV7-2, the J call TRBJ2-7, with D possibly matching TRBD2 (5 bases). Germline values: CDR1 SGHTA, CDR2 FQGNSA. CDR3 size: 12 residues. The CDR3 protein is CASSLGAAEQHF. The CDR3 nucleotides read TGTGCCAGCAGCTTAGGAGCGGCAGAGCAGCACTTC.

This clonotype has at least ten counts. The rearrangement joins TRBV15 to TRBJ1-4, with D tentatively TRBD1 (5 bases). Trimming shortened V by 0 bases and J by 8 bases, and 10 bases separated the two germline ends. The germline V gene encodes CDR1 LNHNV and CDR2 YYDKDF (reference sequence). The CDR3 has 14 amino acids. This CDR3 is CATSRDQGREKLFF. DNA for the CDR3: TGTGCCACCAGCAGAGATCAGGGCAGGGAAAAACTGTTTTTT.

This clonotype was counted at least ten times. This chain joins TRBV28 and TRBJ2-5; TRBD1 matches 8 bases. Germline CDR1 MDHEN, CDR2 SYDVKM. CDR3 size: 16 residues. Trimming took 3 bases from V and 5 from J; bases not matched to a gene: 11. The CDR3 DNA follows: TGTGCCAGCAGTTTTCCCGTGCAGGGGGCCCGGGAGACCCAGTACTTC. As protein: CASSFPVQGARETQYF.

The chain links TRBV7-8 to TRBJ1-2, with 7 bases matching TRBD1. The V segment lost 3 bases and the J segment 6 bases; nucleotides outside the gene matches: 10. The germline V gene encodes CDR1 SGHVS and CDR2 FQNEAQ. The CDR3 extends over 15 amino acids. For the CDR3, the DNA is TGTGCCAGCAGCTTCCAGGCACAGGGGATCCATGGCTACACCTTC. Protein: CASSFQAQGIHGYTF.